The T cell receptor beta chain described here comes from a study of T cell responses to AZD1222 COVID-19 vaccine. Study overall: Pooling was applied to second doses at about 4 or about 12 weeks.

Clones were read by immunoSEQ multiplex PCR, and TCRdb kept only the in-frame ones, dropping some. The sample consists of approximately 110,000 clones, more than 75% of them appearing once. Germline CDR1 SGHTA, CDR2 FQGNSA. Trimming removed 6 bases from V and 8 bases from J, with 17 bases in between. This CDR3 is 14 amino acids long. V usage is TRBV7-2 and J usage is TRBJ2-1, with a tentative D call TRBD2 (6 bases). The receptor's source is an adult in good health. This material consisted of peripheral blood, taken on day 0 of AZD1222 vaccination. CDR3 DNA: TGTGCCAGCAGTTCCGGGGGAGGCGCGGATGAGCAGTTCTTC. This gives the protein CASSSGGGADEQFF.